These 10 T cell receptor beta chains share one sample of origin, sequenced in a study of blood T cell repertoires in COVID-19. Some clones are missing from TCRdb's copy, which holds only in-frame ones; the method was immunoSEQ multiplex PCR. The table has over 100,000 clones, about 87% seen once. Sequencing was done on a sample of peripheral blood. Every receptor here comes from a man aged 45-60 years with acute or convalescent COVID-19.

The V gene is TRBV28, the J gene TRBJ1-1; D possibly corresponds to TRBD1 (5 bases). Germline assignment: CDR1 MDHEN and CDR2 SYDVKM. There are 12 residues in the CDR3. Between the trimmed V and J ends, which lost 8 bases and 5 bases, there was a span of 12 bases. CDR3 loop: CASVPRGTEAFF. CDR3 bases: TGTGCCAGCGTTCCCCGGGGGACTGAAGCTTTCTTT.

The V and J genes are TRBV6-5 and TRBJ2-1; D might be TRBD2 (6 bases). Germline CDR1 is MNHEY and CDR2 is SVGAGI. The CDR3 spans 14 residues. V dropped 7 bases and J dropped 1 base, with 11 bases sitting between them. The CDR3 loop is CASTLRDSYNEQFF. The CDR3 coding sequence is TGTGCCAGCACATTGCGGGATTCCTACAATGAGCAGTTCTTC.

This chain joins TRBV19 and TRBJ1-2; 7 nucleotides match TRBD1. After removal of 5 bases from V and 8 bases from J, the junction contained 17 bases not matched to a gene. The germline gives CDR1 LNHDA, CDR2 SQIVND (reference sequence). This CDR3 spans 16 amino acids. The CDR3 DNA follows: TGTGCCAGTAGTGTGCTCGGACAGGACGAGGTTGAAGGCTACACCTTC. Translating gives CASSVLGQDEVEGYTF.

V is TRBV11-2 and J is TRBJ1-6; possible D gene TRBD1, 5 bases. The V end lost 4 bases, the J end lost 2 bases, and 9 bases lay between the germline ends. The V gene's germline CDR1 is SGHAT and CDR2 FQNNGV. This CDR3 spans 15 amino acids. CDR3 nucleotides: TGTGCCAGCAGCTCTCTGACAGCCTATAATTCACCCCTCCACTTT. It specifies CASSSLTAYNSPLHF.

The chain joins TRBV6-5 to TRBJ1-2, with 8 bases aligning to TRBD1. The V gene's germline CDR1 is MNHEY and CDR2 SVGAGI. The V gene end was trimmed by 7 bases and the J gene end by 5 bases; junction bases not matched to a gene: 9. The CDR3 runs 14 residues. The DNA for the CDR3 is TGTGCCAGCACCACGACAGGGGCCCTATATGGCTACACCTTC. It codes for CASTTTGALYGYTF.

This clone was recorded once. The chain joins TRBV19 to TRBJ2-5; the D gene is possibly TRBD2 (7 bases). The CDR3 covers 15 residues. Trimming shortened V by 5 bases and J by 2 bases, and 15 bases separated the two germline ends. CDR1 and CDR2 from the germline V gene are LNHDA and SQIVND (reference sequence). CDR3 sequence (DNA): TGTGCCAGTAGTGGTAGGGGGGGACCTCAAGAGACCCAGTACTTC. Translation: CASSGRGGPQETQYF.

The CDR3 nucleotides are TGTGCCAGCAGCTCCGCCTTTTTTAGCGGGAGTGGGACCCAGTACTTC. Its protein is CASSSAFFSGSGTQYF. This rearrangement joins TRBV7-2 to TRBJ2-5, with 9 bases lining up with TRBD2. Germline CDR1 reads SGHTA; CDR2 reads FQGNSA. The CDR3 contains 16 residues. Germline trimming cut 4 bases from V and 7 bases from J; bases unmatched to any gene: 13.

The chain combines TRBV6-6 with TRBJ2-3; 16 positions agree with TRBD2. Germline CDR1 MNHNY, CDR2 SVGAGI (reference sequence). Trimming took 2 bases from V and 7 from J; bases not matched to a gene: 3. This CDR3 has 16 residues. The CDR3 protein is CASSYGTSGGGNTQYF. Here the CDR3 DNA reads TGTGCCAGCAGTTACGGGACTAGCGGGGGGGGTAATACGCAGTATTTT.

The V and J genes are TRBV6-6 and TRBJ1-4; D remains ambiguous. The V gene lost 7 bases and the J gene lost 8 bases, with 14 bases spanning the gap. CDR3 length: 13 amino acids. CDR1 and CDR2 (germline): MNHNY, SVGAGI (reference sequence). CDR3 bases: TGTGCCAGCACCTCCTCCCCCAGGGAAAAACTGTTTTTT. It codes for CASTSSPREKLFF.

This chain uses TRBV2 with TRBJ1-1; a possible D gene is TRBD1 (5 bases). V was clipped by 4 bases and J by 0 bases, with 9 bases between them. Germline loops: CDR1 SNHLY, CDR2 FYNNEI. The CDR3 runs 14 residues. CDR3 nucleotides: TGTGCCAGCAGTGGGCAGGGTCTGAACACTGAAGCTTTCTTT. Its translation: CASSGQGLNTEAFF.